These 21 T cell receptor beta chains were sequenced from one sample in a study of control samples from healthy donors and cancer patients. This table comes from immunoSEQ multiplex PCR, and its TCRdb copy is limited to in-frame clones, with some not included. The profile shows 95,000 to 130,000 clones, over 90% of them singletons. Sequenced: blood. These receptors were obtained from a man aged 25-45 years in good health.

The chain combines TRBV2 with TRBJ2-2; 8 nucleotides agree with TRBD2. The V gene end was trimmed by 11 bases and the J gene end by 2 bases; junction bases not matched to a gene: 10. Germline-derived CDR1 and CDR2 are SNHLY and FYNNEI. This CDR3 contains 15 residues. The CDR3: CASISGGFNTGELFF. The CDR3 coding sequence is TGTGCCTCCATAAGCGGGGGTTTCAACACCGGGGAGCTGTTTTTT.

The chain combines TRBV30 with TRBJ1-5; 8 nucleotides align to TRBD1. With 2 bases clipped from V and 5 bases from J, the junction kept 2 bases outside the gene matches. The CDR3 contains 13 residues. Germline V gene data show CDR1 as GTSNPN and CDR2 as SVGIG (reference sequence). Here the CDR3 DNA reads TGTGCCTGGAGTAGACAGGGGTATCAGCCCCAGCATTTT. It encodes CAWSRQGYQPQHF.

This chain links TRBV3-1 (or the pseudogene TRBV3-2) with TRBJ1-1; D remains ambiguous. The CDR3 consists of 13 residues. Germline CDR1 reads LGHDT; CDR2 reads YNNKEL (reference sequence). V lost 4 bases and J lost 6, with 12 bases in between. The CDR3 sequence: CASSPLSGAEAFF. The DNA for the CDR3 is TGTGCCAGCAGCCCCCTTTCGGGAGCTGAAGCTTTCTTT.

This clone is a singleton in its sample. V usage is TRBV9 and J usage is TRBJ2-3, with D possibly being TRBD2 (6 bases). Germline assignment: CDR1 SGDLS and CDR2 YYNGEE. Deletions cut 4 bases from V and 2 bases from J, with 11 bases between. This CDR3 has 14 amino acids. The CDR3 DNA reads as TGTGCCAGCAGCACCAGGACTAACACAGATACGCAGTATTTT. It codes for CASSTRTNTDTQYF.

This clone was seen just once. V usage is TRBV27 and J usage is TRBJ1-4; D gene ambiguous. CDR1 is MNHEY and CDR2 is SMNVEV in the germline V gene (reference sequence). V was shortened by 8 bases and J by 8 bases, with 24 bases between the two germline ends. The CDR3 loop spans 16 amino acids. CDR3 sequence (DNA): TGTGCCAGCGGGCTGGGCACCGGGTCCAGTGAGGAAAAACTGTTTTTT. Amino acid sequence: CASGLGTGSSEEKLFF.

CDR3: CASSPSGEVSGTF. The CDR3 DNA reads as TGTGCCAGCTCACCGTCGGGGGAAGTTTCGGGCACCTTC. J is TRBJ1-2 and V is TRBV18; tentative D call: TRBD1 (5 bases). Germline V gene lookup returns CDR1 KGHSH and CDR2 LQKENI. The CDR3 is 13 amino acids. V dropped 3 bases and J dropped 13 bases, with 18 bases sitting between them.

V usage is TRBV5-1 and J usage is TRBJ2-7, with 9 bases identical to TRBD1. The germline gives CDR1 SGHRS, CDR2 YFSETQ. V lost 0 bases to trimming and J lost 2 bases; unmatched junction nucleotides: 3. This CDR3 contains 15 residues. This CDR3 is CASSLAGTGTYEQYF. DNA of the CDR3: TGCGCCAGCAGCTTGGCCGGGACAGGGACCTACGAGCAGTACTTC.

In this sample, this clone turned up a few times. The chain employs TRBV6-6 and TRBJ2-6, with D tentatively TRBD1 (5 bases). The germline CDR1 and CDR2 sequences are MNHNY and SVGAGI (reference sequence). CDR3 size: 14 residues. This CDR3 reads CGISAGFGANVLTF. DNA of the CDR3: TGTGGCATCTCGGCAGGGTTCGGGGCCAACGTCCTGACTTTC.

The CDR3 region has the DNA TGTGCCAGCAGCTCGGGGCGGGTAAAGGGTTCCGAGCAGTACGTC. This encodes CASSSGRVKGSEQYV. The chain is built from TRBV7-8 and TRBJ2-7, with D perhaps given as TRBD1 or TRBD2 (5 bases each). Germline CDR1 and CDR2: SGHVS and FQNEAQ. V lost 4 bases, J lost 6 bases, and 19 bases lay in between. This CDR3 is 15 amino acids long.

The chain recombines TRBV28 with TRBJ1-4; 12 nucleotides align to TRBD1. Germline-derived CDR1 and CDR2 are MDHEN and SYDVKM. The ends lost 5 bases at V and 13 bases at J; junction bases unmatched: 11. This CDR3 comprises 15 residues. CDR3 protein: CASSPRDRGRGGLFF. The CDR3 coding sequence is TGTGCCAGCAGTCCCAGGGACAGGGGGCGGGGGGGACTGTTTTTT. The full variable domain, in which reference TRBV28 and TRBJ1-4 provide the parts outside the CDR3, is DVKVTQSSRYLVKRTGEKVFLECVQDMDHENMFWYRQDPGLGLRLIYFSYDVKMKEKGDIPEGYSVSREKKERFSLILESASTNQTSMYLCASSPRDRGRGGLFFGSGTQLSVL.

The chain joins TRBV27 to TRBJ1-4; no clear D gene. Germline CDR1 is MNHEY and CDR2 is SMNVEV (reference sequence). V gave up 4 bases and J gave up 7 bases, with 22 bases separating them. The CDR3 consists of 17 residues. This CDR3 reads CASSSTGSGLGGEKLFF. DNA for the CDR3: TGTGCCAGCAGTTCTACCGGTTCAGGCCTAGGAGGTGAAAAACTGTTTTTT.

This sequence joins TRBV6-5 and TRBJ2-3; D is possibly TRBD2 (5 bases). CDR3 length: 14 amino acids. Germline CDR1 is MNHEY and CDR2 is SVGAGI. Trimming took off 4 bases at V and 2 bases at J, with 10 bases between the two ends. The CDR3 is CASSSGRNTDTQYF. The CDR3 region has the DNA TGTGCCAGCAGTTCGGGGAGAAACACAGATACGCAGTATTTT.

This rearrangement joins TRBV3-1 (or the pseudogene TRBV3-2) to TRBJ2-7, with TRBD2 matching over 10 bases. V gave up 1 base and J gave up 6 bases; unmatched junction bases: 15. CDR1 is LGHDT and CDR2 is YNNKEL in the germline V gene (reference sequence). The CDR3 is made up of 18 amino acids. CDR3 coding DNA: TGTGCCAGCAGCCAAGTCATGCTAGCGGGGGCGGGCTCCCCCGAGCAGTACTTC. It encodes CASSQVMLAGAGSPEQYF.

The J gene is TRBJ1-2, the V gene TRBV7-9; D gene unclear. Trimming pared 5 bases from V and 7 bases from J, leaving 17 bases between. Germline CDR1 SEHNR, CDR2 FQNEAQ (reference sequence). The CDR3 consists of 14 residues. Here the CDR3 reads CASSTAAPSIGYTF. CDR3 coding DNA: TGTGCCAGCAGCACCGCCGCCCCATCTATTGGCTACACCTTC.

The DNA for the CDR3 is TGCGCCAGCAGCCACGAGAGCGCGTCTTCAGAGACCCAGTACTTC. Residues: CASSHESASSETQYF. The V and J genes are TRBV5-1 and TRBJ2-5; D ambiguous. The V end lost 4 bases, the J end lost 4 bases, and 17 bases lay between the germline ends. This CDR3 is built from 15 residues. CDR1 and CDR2 (germline): SGHRS, YFSETQ.

The table lists this clone with a count of one. This chain links TRBV11-2 with TRBJ2-4; 10 bases are a match to TRBD2. J was trimmed by 4 bases and V by 3 bases; bases with no gene match: 12. Germline V gene data show CDR1 as SGHAT and CDR2 as FQNNGV. CDR3 length: 18 residues. CDR3 sequence: CASSFPTTVAGGKNIQYF. The CDR3 nucleotides read TGTGCCAGCAGCTTTCCTACTACCGTAGCGGGGGGTAAAAACATTCAGTACTTC.

The V call is TRBV19, the J call TRBJ2-5, with TRBD1 identical over 9 bases. V lost 5 bases, J lost 3 bases, and 7 bases stayed unmatched. Per germline, CDR1 LNHDA and CDR2 SQIVND (reference sequence). The CDR3 runs to 15 residues. CDR3 DNA sequence: TGTGCCAGTAGTTCGCCGGGACAGGGAGAAGAGACCCAGTACTTC. It yields the protein CASSSPGQGEETQYF. The variable domain in full, completed from reference TRBV19 and TRBJ2-5, reads DGGITQSPKYLFRKEGQNVTLSCEQNLNHDAMYWYRQDPGQGLRLIYYSQIVNDFQKGDIAEGYSVSREKKESFPLTVTSAQKNPTAFYLCASSSPGQGEETQYFGPGTRLLVL.

V is TRBV6-5 and J is TRBJ1-2; no clear D gene. This CDR3 is 14 amino acids long. Trimming left V 6 bases short and J 0 bases short, with 11 bases between. Germline CDR1 is MNHEY and CDR2 is SVGAGI. CDR3 coding DNA: TGTGCCAGCAGGGGGAGCTCAGCTAACTATGGCTACACCTTC. This gives the protein CASRGSSANYGYTF.

The chain joins TRBV29-1 to TRBJ2-3; D may be TRBD2 (6 bases). CDR1 and CDR2 (germline): SQVTM, ANQGSEA. The CDR3 sequence is 13 residues long. V was shortened by 7 bases and J by 4 bases, with 15 bases between the two germline ends. The CDR3 nucleotides are TGCAGCGGGGCTTTCGGGGGTGCAGATACGCAGTATTTT. Amino acids: CSGAFGGADTQYF.

This chain uses TRBV3-1 (or the pseudogene TRBV3-2) with TRBJ1-4; D not resolved. This CDR3 comprises 12 residues. V gave up 1 base and J gave up 10 bases, with 7 bases separating them. Per the germline V gene, CDR1 is LGHDT and CDR2 is YNNKEL (reference sequence). CDR3 sequence: CASSQGVRKLFF. The CDR3 coding sequence is TGTGCCAGCAGCCAAGGGGTTAGAAAACTGTTTTTT.

The chain employs TRBV27 and TRBJ1-5; the match to TRBD1 covers 9 bases. Germline V gene lookup returns CDR1 MNHEY and CDR2 SMNVEV (reference sequence). The CDR3 is made up of 14 amino acids. J gave up 11 bases and V 2 bases, and 7 bases lay outside the gene matches. For the CDR3, the DNA is TGTGCCAGCAGTTTAGGGACAGGGTCCATGGCCCAGCATTTT. This sequence encodes CASSLGTGSMAQHF.